The 31 T cell receptor beta chains presented below share a single source sample, sequenced in a study of CDR3 diversity in severe acne. One entry per CDR3 protein, called by TCRdb with MiXCR from the PCR reads. The sample shows 65,000 to 95,000 distinct CDR3 sequences, 45% to 55% of them seen only once. Sequencing was carried out using blood. These receptors all come from a male donor in good health, without acne.

The chain employs TRBV7-3 and TRBJ2-1; 9 positions agree with TRBD2. The end of the DNA aligns better with TRBJ2-7, so the J call may be wrong. Germline lookup yields CDR1 SGHTA and CDR2 FQGTGA. The CDR3 contains 14 residues. The CDR3 DNA sequence: TGTGCCAGTAGCGCCGCGGGAGGGGTAGATACGCAGTACTTC. This sequence encodes CASSAAGGVDTQYF.

The DNA for the CDR3 is TGTGCCAGCAGCGCCGACAGGGACACCTACGAGCAGTACTTC. It codes for CASSADRDTYEQYF. This chain connects TRBV9 to TRBJ2-7, with 7 bases aligning to TRBD1. CDR3 length: 14 residues. Germline CDR1 reads SGDLS; CDR2 reads YYNGEE. Losses at the gene ends were 3 bases for V and 2 bases for J; bases not matched to a gene: 5.

The chain uses TRBV5-6 and TRBJ2-5; TRBD2 matches at 12 bases. CDR1 SGHDT and CDR2 YYEEEE come from the germline V gene. This CDR3 contains 16 residues. Trimming removed 5 bases from V and 5 bases from J; junction bases left unmatched: 10. For the CDR3, the DNA is TGTGCCAGCAGACTGACTAGCGGGGGAGACATGGAGACCCAGTACTTC. Residues: CASRLTSGGDMETQYF.

In its sample, this clonotype was seen many times. V usage is TRBV30 and J usage is TRBJ1-3; no clear D gene. The CDR3 contains 15 residues. Germline V gene data show CDR1 as GTSNPN and CDR2 as SVGIG (reference sequence). Trimming cost V 4 bases and J 2 bases, with 15 bases left between them. The CDR3 coding sequence is TGTGCCTGGATCGTCCGGGGAGCTCCTGGAAACACCATATATTTT. Translation: CAWIVRGAPGNTIYF.

On this clonotype itself: A read error may be the cause here, since a much bigger clone is one base away. The CDR3 end shows no conserved phenylalanine or tryptophan, and so a read error is likely. The genes are TRBV5-4 and TRBJ2-5, with 14 bases identical to TRBD2. Germline CDR1 reads SGHNT; CDR2 reads YYREEE (reference sequence). V lost 2 bases to trimming and J lost 5 bases; unmatched junction nucleotides: 5. This CDR3 has 16 residues. In DNA, the CDR3 is TGTGCCAGCAGCTTAGGACTAGCGGGGGGCGGGGAGACCCAGTACCTC. The encoded protein is CASSLGLAGGGETQYL.

A word on this clonotype: This may arise from a read error, as a much more abundant clone is one base away. Without the conserved terminal phenylalanine or tryptophan, this CDR3 likely stems from a read error. The chain carries TRBV5-1 and TRBJ1-5; 10 bases fit TRBD1. The CDR3 sequence is 14 residues long. Germline loops: CDR1 SGHRS, CDR2 YFSETQ. V shed 3 bases and J 8 bases; nucleotides not matched to a gene: 5. CDR3 protein: CASSSGTGVEPQHL. The CDR3 DNA follows: TGCGCCAGCAGCTCCGGGACAGGGGTGGAGCCCCAGCATTTA.

This clonotype was seen repeatedly, ten times or more. The chain links TRBV25-1 to TRBJ2-1, with D uncertain. The CDR3 runs 15 residues. Germline assignment: CDR1 MGHDK and CDR2 SYGVNS. V was clipped by 6 bases and J by 6 bases, with 18 bases between them. CDR3 loop: CASSRFGRSPNEQFF. In nucleotides, the CDR3 is TGTGCCAGCAGCCGCTTTGGGCGCAGCCCCAATGAGCAGTTCTTC.

A few counts support this clonotype. J is TRBJ1-2 and V is TRBV4-2, with D maybe TRBD1 (5 bases). The ends were cut back, 1 base at V and 2 bases at J, with 11 bases in the middle. The CDR3 contains 15 residues. Germline V gene sequence: CDR1 LGHNA, CDR2 YNFKEQ. CDR3 bases: TGTGCCAGCAGCCAAGGGGACGGAACGAACTATGGCTACACCTTC. Translating gives CASSQGDGTNYGYTF.

This clonotype was recorded many times. The rearrangement uses TRBV7-9 and TRBJ2-3; TRBD1 is a possible D gene (5 bases). Germline V gene lookup returns CDR1 SEHNR and CDR2 FQNEAQ (reference sequence). This CDR3 spans 14 amino acids. Trimming pared 7 bases from V and 4 bases from J, leaving 15 bases between. Here the CDR3 DNA reads TGTGCCAGCACCATTCAGGGCGACGCAGATACGCAGTATTTT. It encodes CASTIQGDADTQYF.

The chain has TRBV24-1 and TRBJ1-2; 8 nucleotides match TRBD1. CDR3 length equals 16 residues. Germline assignment: CDR1 KGHDR and CDR2 SFDVKD. The V and J ends lost 4 bases and 0 bases, in that order; junction bases with no gene match: 6. In nucleotides, the CDR3 is TGTGCCACCAGTGACTCGGACAGGGCAACTAACTATGGCTACACCTTC. It translates to CATSDSDRATNYGYTF.

Of note for this clonotype: Sequence at one end of the junction differs from germline and may be a read error. This chain connects TRBV20-1 to TRBJ2-7, with TRBD2 matching over 8 bases. The CDR3 has 15 residues. Germline loops: CDR1 DFQATT, CDR2 SNEGSKA (reference sequence). CDR3 loop: CRARGPAGATYEQYF. The CDR3 DNA reads TGCAGGGCTAGGGGACCAGCGGGAGCTACCTACGAGCAGTACTTC.

This clonotype appeared a few times. V is TRBV7-2 and J is TRBJ1-4; D is ambiguous. Trimming cost V 3 bases and J 7 bases, with 15 bases left between them. Germline loops: CDR1 SGHTA, CDR2 FQGNSA. The CDR3 runs to 15 residues. The CDR3 reads CASSLEGRRVEKLFF. CDR3 DNA: TGTGCCAGCAGCTTGGAGGGTCGACGCGTTGAAAAACTGTTTTTT.

This clonotype was observed a handful of times. The chain carries TRBV19 and TRBJ1-2, with D unresolved. CDR3 length: 13 residues. Germline V gene lookup returns CDR1 LNHDA and CDR2 SQIVND (reference sequence). Trimming took off 7 bases at V and 2 bases at J, with 11 bases between the two ends. The CDR3 is CASNRIYNYGYTF. CDR3 DNA: TGTGCCAGTAACCGGATTTACAACTATGGCTACACCTTC.

This clonotype was observed many times. V usage is TRBV19 and J usage is TRBJ2-5; D not resolved. This CDR3 is built from 14 residues. Trimming removed 1 base at V and 5 bases at J, with 11 bases between. Germline-derived CDR1 and CDR2 are LNHDA and SQIVND (reference sequence). CDR3 sequence (DNA): TGTGCCAGTAGTATAGGGCTCTCTGGGGAGACCCAGTACTTC. It is translated as CASSIGLSGETQYF.

V and J are TRBV24-1 and TRBJ2-1, with TRBD2 matching 7 bases. Germline CDR1 reads KGHDR; CDR2 reads SFDVKD. Germline trimming cut 6 bases from V and 5 bases from J; bases unmatched to any gene: 6. The CDR3 length is 14 residues. CDR3 DNA: TGTGCCACCAGTCTGGCGGGAGTCCACAATGAGCAGTTCTTC. Protein: CATSLAGVHNEQFF.

This chain links TRBV9 with TRBJ1-1, with unresolved D. V dropped 0 bases and J dropped 1 base, with 10 bases sitting between them. The CDR3 covers 15 residues. From germline, CDR1 is SGDLS and CDR2 YYNGEE. The CDR3 spells CASSVEAAQNTEAFF. The CDR3 region has the DNA TGTGCCAGCAGCGTAGAAGCCGCCCAGAACACTGAAGCTTTCTTT. Together with reference TRBV9 and TRBJ1-1, the CDR3 gives the full variable domain: DSGVTQTPKHLITATGQRVTLRCSPRSGDLSVYWYQQSLDQGLQFLIQYYNGEERAKGNILERFSAQQFPDLHSELNLSSLELGDSALYFCASSVEAAQNTEAFFGQGTRLTVV.

This clonotype ranks as medium-sized. The chain recombines TRBV7-2 with TRBJ2-3; D gene unclear. The CDR3 runs 15 residues. The V and J ends lost 1 base and 4 bases respectively, with 12 bases between them. The germline V gene has CDR1 SGHTA and CDR2 FQGNSA. The CDR3 here is CASSLGFLAPDTQYF. The CDR3 DNA reads TGTGCCAGCAGCTTAGGTTTCCTCGCCCCAGATACGCAGTATTTT. Full variable domain (missing parts from reference TRBV7-2 and TRBJ2-3): GAGVSQSPSNKVTEKGKDVELRCDPISGHTALYWYRQSLGQGLEFLIYFQGNSAPDKSGLPSDRFSAERTGGSVSTLTIQRTQQEDSAVYLCASSLGFLAPDTQYFGPGTRLTVL.

This chain links TRBV7-8 with TRBJ1-4; D perhaps matches TRBD1 (6 bases). The CDR3 is 18 residues long. Germline loops: CDR1 SGHVS, CDR2 FQNEAQ. Trimming shortened V by 5 bases and J by 8 bases, and 27 bases separated the two germline ends. Here the CDR3 DNA reads TGTGCCAGCAGCCCTAACTGGCAGGGGCGACACGGGCGGGAAAAACTGTTTTTT. It is translated as CASSPNWQGRHGREKLFF.

The chain employs TRBV6-4 and TRBJ2-3; the match to TRBD2 covers 9 bases. V lost 2 bases, J lost 2 bases, and 2 bases stayed unmatched. The CDR3 consists of 15 residues. CDR1 is MRHNA and CDR2 is SNTAGT in the germline V gene. Here the CDR3 DNA reads TGTGCCAGCAGTGACACTAGCGGGTACACAGATACGCAGTATTTT. It yields the protein CASSDTSGYTDTQYF.

The chain is built from TRBV7-9 and TRBJ2-2; maybe TRBD2 (5 bases). V was shortened by 6 bases and J by 2 bases, with 13 bases between the two germline ends. Germline-derived CDR1 and CDR2 are SEHNR and FQNEAQ (reference sequence). CDR3 length: 15 amino acids. CDR3 loop: CASRTGGPNTGELFF. The CDR3 nucleotides are TGTGCCAGCAGAACGGGCGGGCCCAACACCGGGGAGCTGTTTTTT.

The chain joins TRBV19 to TRBJ1-2, with D hard to call. V lost 0 bases and J 3 bases, leaving 17 bases between the germline ends. Germline V gene lookup returns CDR1 LNHDA and CDR2 SQIVND (reference sequence). The CDR3 extends over 17 amino acids. This CDR3 reads CASSIDRTTRVHYGYTF. The CDR3 coding sequence is TGTGCCAGTAGTATAGATCGGACCACACGGGTACACTATGGCTACACCTTC.

The chain couples TRBV7-9 to TRBJ2-7; possible D gene TRBD2, 5 bases. This CDR3 spans 13 amino acids. Per germline, CDR1 SEHNR and CDR2 FQNEAQ (reference sequence). The V gene lost 3 bases and the J gene lost 7 bases, with 13 bases spanning the gap. CDR3 in amino acids: CASSLSGNKEQYF. For the CDR3, the DNA is TGTGCCAGCAGCTTGTCCGGGAATAAAGAGCAGTACTTC.

About this clonotype itself: A much larger clone differs by one base, so this may be a read error. This chain joins TRBV27 and TRBJ2-1, with D unclear. The CDR3 has 13 amino acids. CDR1 MNHEY and CDR2 SMNVEV come from the germline V gene (reference sequence). The V end was cut by 4 bases, the J end by 5 bases, with 9 bases between. This CDR3 is CASSYLADNEQFF. As DNA, the CDR3 is TGTGCCAGCAGTTACCTGGCGGACAATGAGCAGTTCTTC.

The CDR3 region is CASSLFQGTTGELFF. As DNA, the CDR3 is TGCGCCAGCAGCTTGTTTCAGGGTACGACCGGGGAGCTGTTTTTT. V is TRBV5-1 and J is TRBJ2-2, with D perhaps TRBD1 (5 bases). Trimming took 1 base from V and 5 from J, leaving 12 bases between them. CDR1 is SGHRS, CDR2 YFSETQ, per germline. The CDR3 totals 15 residues.

This clonotype turned up a few times. V usage is TRBV29-1 and J usage is TRBJ2-7, with D tentatively TRBD2 (6 bases). The V end lost 5 bases, the J end lost 1 base, and 21 bases lay between the germline ends. This CDR3 is built from 16 residues. CDR1 SQVTM and CDR2 ANQGSEA come from the germline V gene. DNA of the CDR3: TGCAGCGTTATGGGGATGGAGCGGGCCGATTCCTACGAGCAGTACTTC. Its protein product is CSVMGMERADSYEQYF.

V is TRBV6-5 and J is TRBJ2-5; D is undetermined. CDR1 MNHEY and CDR2 SVGAGI come from the germline V gene. The ends were cut back, 6 bases at V and 6 bases at J, with 11 bases in the middle. CDR3 length: 12 residues. As DNA, the CDR3 is TGTGCCAGCAGATCGGAAGAGCAGACCCAGTACTTC. Translated, it gives CASRSEEQTQYF.

This clonotype was counted ten times or more. The chain links TRBV19 to TRBJ2-1; 8 bases are shared with TRBD2. Germline values: CDR1 LNHDA, CDR2 SQIVND (reference sequence). The CDR3 consists of 17 residues. Unmatched junction bases numbered 13, after V lost 4 bases and J lost 5 bases. Here the CDR3 DNA reads TGTGCCAGTAGTAGGGCCTTTAGCGGGGCGGGGGACAATGAGCAGTTCTTC. It is translated as CASSRAFSGAGDNEQFF.

This chain uses TRBV20-1 with TRBJ1-5; TRBD1 matches at 8 bases. This CDR3 spans 14 amino acids. The germline V gene has CDR1 DFQATT and CDR2 SNEGSKA (reference sequence). This CDR3 is CSVPAGGAYQPQHF. CDR3 nucleotide sequence: TGCAGCGTACCCGCAGGGGGCGCATATCAGCCCCAGCATTTT.

This clonotype appeared a few times. The V and J genes are TRBV20-1 and TRBJ1-4, with TRBD1 matching 7 bases. The CDR3 covers 13 residues. V lost 6 bases to trimming and J lost 4 bases; unmatched junction nucleotides: 5. The germline V gene has CDR1 DFQATT and CDR2 SNEGSKA (reference sequence). For the CDR3, the DNA is TGCAGTGCCGTGGGACAGCTTAATGAAAAACTGTTTTTT. Its protein product is CSAVGQLNEKLFF.

V gene TRBV6-5 combines with J gene TRBJ2-3; 8 positions agree with TRBD1. With 5 bases clipped from V and 4 bases from J, the junction kept 5 bases outside the gene matches. The CDR3 spans 14 residues. Germline V gene lookup returns CDR1 MNHEY and CDR2 SVGAGI. The CDR3 nucleotides read TGTGCCAGCAGTCACCAACAGGGGGCAGATACGCAGTATTTT. It encodes CASSHQQGADTQYF.

In this sample, this clonotype turned up a few times. The chain uses TRBV10-3 and TRBJ2-5; TRBD2 might be the D (6 bases). Germline V gene lookup returns CDR1 ENHRY and CDR2 SYGVKD. V was trimmed by 3 bases and J by 4 bases, leaving 12 bases between them. CDR3 length equals 14 residues. CDR3 sequence: CAISDFGRGETQYF. The CDR3 nucleotides are TGTGCCATCAGTGACTTCGGGAGAGGAGAGACCCAGTACTTC.